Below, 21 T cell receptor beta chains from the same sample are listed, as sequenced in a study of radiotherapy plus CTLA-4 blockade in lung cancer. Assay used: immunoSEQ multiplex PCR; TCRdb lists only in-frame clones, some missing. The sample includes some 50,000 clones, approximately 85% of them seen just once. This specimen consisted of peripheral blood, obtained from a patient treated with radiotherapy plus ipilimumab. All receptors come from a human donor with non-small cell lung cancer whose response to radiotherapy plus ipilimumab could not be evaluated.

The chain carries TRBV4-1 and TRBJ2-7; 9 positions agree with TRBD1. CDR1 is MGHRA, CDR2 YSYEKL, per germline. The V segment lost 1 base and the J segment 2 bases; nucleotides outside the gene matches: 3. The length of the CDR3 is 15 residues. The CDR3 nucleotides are TGCGCCAGCAGCCAAGCCGGGACAGGGACCTACGAGCAGTACTTC. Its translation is CASSQAGTGTYEQYF.

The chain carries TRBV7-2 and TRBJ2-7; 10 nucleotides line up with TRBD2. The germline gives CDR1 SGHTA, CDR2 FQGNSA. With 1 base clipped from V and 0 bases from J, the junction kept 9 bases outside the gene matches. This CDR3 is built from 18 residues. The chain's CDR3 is CASSLGGTSVLSSYEQYF. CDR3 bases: TGTGCCAGCAGCTTAGGGGGGACTAGCGTCCTGAGCTCCTACGAGCAGTACTTC.

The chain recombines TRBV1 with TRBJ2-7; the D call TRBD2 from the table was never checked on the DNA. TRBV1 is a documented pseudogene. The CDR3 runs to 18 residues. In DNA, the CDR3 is TGCACCAGCAGCCAAGGGGCCCCCACGCGGGGGAGTTCCTACGAGCAGTACTTC. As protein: CTSSQGAPTRGSSYEQYF.

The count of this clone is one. CDR3 in amino acids: CASSYGTRGTDTQYF. CDR3 in DNA: TGTGCCAGCAGTTACGGGACTAGGGGCACAGATACGCAGTATTTT. The V gene is TRBV27, the J gene TRBJ2-3, with 8 bases that match TRBD2. The CDR3 length is 15 residues. CDR1 is MNHEY, CDR2 SMNVEV, per germline (reference sequence). J was trimmed by 1 base and V by 4 bases; bases with no gene match: 4.

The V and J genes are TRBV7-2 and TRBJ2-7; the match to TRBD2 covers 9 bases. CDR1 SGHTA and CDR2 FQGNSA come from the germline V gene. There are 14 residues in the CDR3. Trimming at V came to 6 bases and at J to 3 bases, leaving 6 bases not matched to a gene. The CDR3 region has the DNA TGTGCCAGCAGGGCCGGGACTAGCAGCTACGAGCAGTACTTC. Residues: CASRAGTSSYEQYF.

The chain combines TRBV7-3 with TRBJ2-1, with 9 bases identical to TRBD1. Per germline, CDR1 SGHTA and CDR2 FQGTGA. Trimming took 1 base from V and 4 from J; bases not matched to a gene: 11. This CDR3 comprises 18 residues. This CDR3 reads CASSLRDRDQREYNEQFF. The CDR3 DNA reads TGTGCCAGCAGCTTAAGGGACAGGGACCAGCGGGAATACAATGAGCAGTTCTTC.

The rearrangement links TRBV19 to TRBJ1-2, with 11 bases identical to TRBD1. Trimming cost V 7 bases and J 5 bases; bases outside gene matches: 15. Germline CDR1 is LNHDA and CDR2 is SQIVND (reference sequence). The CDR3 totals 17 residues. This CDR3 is CASTFNLGTGGNYGYTF. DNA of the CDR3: TGTGCCAGTACCTTTAACCTCGGGACAGGGGGTAATTATGGCTACACCTTC.

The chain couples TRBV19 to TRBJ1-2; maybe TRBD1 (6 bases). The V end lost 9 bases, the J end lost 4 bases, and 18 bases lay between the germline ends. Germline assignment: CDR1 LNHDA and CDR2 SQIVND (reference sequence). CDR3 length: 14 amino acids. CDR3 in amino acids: CARETRGRSYGYTF. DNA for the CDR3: TGTGCCAGAGAGACCAGGGGCAGGAGCTATGGCTACACCTTC.

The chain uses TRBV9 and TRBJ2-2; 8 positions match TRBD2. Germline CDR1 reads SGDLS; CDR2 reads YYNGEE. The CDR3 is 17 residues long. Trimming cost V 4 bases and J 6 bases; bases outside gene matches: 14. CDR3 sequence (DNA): TGTGCCAGCAGCCCCCAAAGGCGGGGCGGGGGGTCCGGGGAGCTGTTTTTT. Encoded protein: CASSPQRRGGGSGELFF. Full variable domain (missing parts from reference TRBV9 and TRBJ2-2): DSGVTQTPKHLITATGQRVTLRCSPRSGDLSVYWYQQSLDQGLQFLIQYYNGEERAKGNILERFSAQQFPDLHSELNLSSLELGDSALYFCASSPQRRGGGSGELFFGEGSRLTVL.

CDR3 DNA: TGCGCCAGCTCCCCGGAGGGGAGCCCATCCTACGAGCAGTACTTC. Protein product: CASSPEGSPSYEQYF. The V and J genes are TRBV5-1 and TRBJ2-7; maybe TRBD2 (6 bases). The CDR3 runs to 15 residues. Germline V gene data show CDR1 as SGHRS and CDR2 as YFSETQ. Trimming stripped 7 bases from V and 1 base from J, with 18 bases between.

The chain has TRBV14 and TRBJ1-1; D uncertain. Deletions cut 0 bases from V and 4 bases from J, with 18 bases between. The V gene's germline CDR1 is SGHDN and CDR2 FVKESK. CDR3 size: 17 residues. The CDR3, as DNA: TGTGCCAGCAGCCAAGACCTGATCGACCCATCGGGCACTGAAGCTTTCTTT. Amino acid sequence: CASSQDLIDPSGTEAFF.

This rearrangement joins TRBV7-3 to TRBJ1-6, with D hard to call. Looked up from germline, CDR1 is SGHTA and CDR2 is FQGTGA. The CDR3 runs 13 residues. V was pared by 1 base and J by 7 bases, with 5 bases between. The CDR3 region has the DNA TGTGCCAGCAGCTTAAAAGCGAATTCACCCCTCCACTTT. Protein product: CASSLKANSPLHF.

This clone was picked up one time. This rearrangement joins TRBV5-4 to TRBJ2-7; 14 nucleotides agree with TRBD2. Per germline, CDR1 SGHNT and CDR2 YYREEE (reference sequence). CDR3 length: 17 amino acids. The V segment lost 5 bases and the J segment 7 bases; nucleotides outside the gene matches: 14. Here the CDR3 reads CASSYSWTSGRSGEQYF. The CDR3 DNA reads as TGTGCCAGCAGTTATTCTTGGACTAGCGGGAGGTCGGGAGAGCAGTACTTC. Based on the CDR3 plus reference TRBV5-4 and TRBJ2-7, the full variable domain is ETGVTQSPTHLIKTRGQQVTLRCSSQSGHNTVSWYQQALGQGPQFIFQYYREEENGRGNFPPRFSGLQFPNYSSELNVNALELDDSALYLCASSYSWTSGRSGEQYFGPGTRLTVT.

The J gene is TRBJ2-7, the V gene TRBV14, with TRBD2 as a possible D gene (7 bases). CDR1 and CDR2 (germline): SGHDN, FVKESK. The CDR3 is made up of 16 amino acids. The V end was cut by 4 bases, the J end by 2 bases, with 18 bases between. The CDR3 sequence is CASSPSEGEGAYEQYF. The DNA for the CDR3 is TGTGCCAGCAGCCCTAGCGAGGGGGAGGGGGCCTACGAGCAGTACTTC.

CDR3: CASSPGGGSETQYF. In DNA, the CDR3 is TGTGCCAGTTCCCCCGGGGGGGGATCGGAGACCCAGTACTTC. The rearrangement links TRBV19 to TRBJ2-5; 8 bases are a match to TRBD2. The CDR3 covers 14 residues. The germline V gene has CDR1 LNHDA and CDR2 SQIVND (reference sequence). V shed 8 bases, J shed 5 bases, and the junction held 10 bases outside the gene matches.

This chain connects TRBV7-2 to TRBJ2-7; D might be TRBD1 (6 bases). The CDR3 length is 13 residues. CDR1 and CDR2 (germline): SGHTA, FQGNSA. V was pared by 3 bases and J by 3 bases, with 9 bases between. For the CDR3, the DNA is TGTGCCAGCAGCTTTTGGGGGCTCTACGAGCAGTACTTC. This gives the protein CASSFWGLYEQYF. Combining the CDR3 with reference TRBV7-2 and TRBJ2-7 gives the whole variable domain GAGVSQSPSNKVTEKGKDVELRCDPISGHTALYWYRQSLGQGLEFLIYFQGNSAPDKSGLPSDRFSAERTGGSVSTLTIQRTQQEDSAVYLCASSFWGLYEQYFGPGTRLTVT.

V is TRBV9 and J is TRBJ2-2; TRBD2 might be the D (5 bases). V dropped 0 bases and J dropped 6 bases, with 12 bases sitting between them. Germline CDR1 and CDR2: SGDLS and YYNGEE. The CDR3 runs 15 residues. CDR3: CASSVAPGFAGELFF. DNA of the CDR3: TGTGCCAGCAGCGTAGCCCCGGGGTTCGCCGGGGAGCTGTTTTTT.

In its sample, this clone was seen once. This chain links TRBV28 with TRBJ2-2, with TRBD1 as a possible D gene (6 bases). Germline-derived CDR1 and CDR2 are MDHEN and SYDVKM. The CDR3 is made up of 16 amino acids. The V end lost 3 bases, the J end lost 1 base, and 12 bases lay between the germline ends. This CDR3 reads CASSLTGSGNTGELFF. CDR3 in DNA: TGTGCCAGCAGTTTGACAGGTTCTGGGAACACCGGGGAGCTGTTTTTT.

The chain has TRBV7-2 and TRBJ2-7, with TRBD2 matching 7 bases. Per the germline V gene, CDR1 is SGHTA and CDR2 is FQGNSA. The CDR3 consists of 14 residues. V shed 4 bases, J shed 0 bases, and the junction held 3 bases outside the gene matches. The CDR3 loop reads CASSSGGGSYEQYF. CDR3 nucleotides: TGTGCCAGCAGCTCAGGCGGGGGCTCCTACGAGCAGTACTTC. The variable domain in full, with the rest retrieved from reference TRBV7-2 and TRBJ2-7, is GAGVSQSPSNKVTEKGKDVELRCDPISGHTALYWYRQSLGQGLEFLIYFQGNSAPDKSGLPSDRFSAERTGGSVSTLTIQRTQQEDSAVYLCASSSGGGSYEQYFGPGTRLTVT.

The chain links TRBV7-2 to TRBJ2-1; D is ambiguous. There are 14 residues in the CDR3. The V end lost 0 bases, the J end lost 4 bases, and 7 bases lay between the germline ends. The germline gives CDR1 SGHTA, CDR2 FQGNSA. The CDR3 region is CASSLAPRYNEQFF. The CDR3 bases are TGTGCCAGCAGCTTAGCGCCCAGGTACAATGAGCAGTTCTTC.

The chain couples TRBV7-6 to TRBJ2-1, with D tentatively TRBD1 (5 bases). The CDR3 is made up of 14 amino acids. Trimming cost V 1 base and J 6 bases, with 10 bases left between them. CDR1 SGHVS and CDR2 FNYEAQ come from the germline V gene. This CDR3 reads CASSLEGHFNEQFF. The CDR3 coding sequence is TGTGCCAGCAGCTTAGAGGGGCATTTCAATGAGCAGTTCTTC.